These T cell receptor beta chains were read from a single sample in a study of patients and donors after allogeneic stem cell transplantation. From the RT-PCR reads, TCRdb called clonotypes with MiXCR, one entry per CDR3 protein. The sample has fewer than 75,000 distinct CDR3 sequences, approximately 26% seen once. The source material was blood, either unsorted or a sorted T cell fraction (not recorded which). The receptors here all came from a human donor who was either an allogeneic HSCT recipient or a stem cell or donor lymphocyte infusion donor (not recorded which). It is not recorded whose cells these are; they may come from a transplant donor. The CDR3 runs from the conserved cysteine through the conserved F or W. A D gene is named only where the DNA matches it firmly. Clone size is not always given. Where it is, it says once, few, many or a class for expanded clones.

size: few; D: TRBD1; J: TRBJ1-2; V: TRBV3-1; DNA: TGTGCCAGCAGCCCAACGGATTCCGGGACAGGCCCGTACTTC; CDR3: CASSPTDSGTGPYF
size: many; D: TRBD1; J: TRBJ1-2; V: TRBV7-9; DNA: TGTGCCAGCAGCCCCCAGGGACAGAACTATGGCTACACCTTC; CDR3: CASSPQGQNYGYTF
size: .; D: .; J: TRBJ2-5; V: TRBV5-4; DNA: TGTGCCAGCAGCTTTGGAGTAAAAGAGACCCAGTACTTC; CDR3: CASSFGVKETQYF
size: .; D: .; J: TRBJ2-7; V: TRBV5-1; DNA: TGCGCCAGCGGAACAGGGTTGACGCACGAGCAGTACTTC; CDR3: CASGTGLTHEQYF
size: many; D: .; J: TRBJ1-5; V: TRBV19; DNA: TGTGCCAGTATCGACTCGGGGAATAAGCCCCAGCATTTT; CDR3: CASIDSGNKPQHF
size: .; D: TRBD2; J: TRBJ2-1; V: TRBV4-2; DNA: TGTGCCAGCAGCCAAGCCCAGCGGGAGATGGGAAATGAGCAGTTCTTC; CDR3: CASSQAQREMGNEQFF
size: few; D: .; J: TRBJ1-1; V: TRBV20-1; DNA: TGCAGTGCTAGCCGAGGATCCTGGGGCACTGAAGCTTTCTTT; CDR3: CSASRGSWGTEAFF
size: few; D: .; J: TRBJ2-1; V: TRBV12-3/TRBV12-4; DNA: TGTGCCAGCAGTTTGAGGGGACCAGACAATGAGCAGTTCTTC; CDR3: CASSLRGPDNEQFF
size: .; D: .; J: TRBJ2-7; V: TRBV20-1; DNA: TGCAGTGTCCATCAAGGGATGGGGTACGAGCAGTACTTC; CDR3: CSVHQGMGYEQYF
size: .; D: .; J: TRBJ2-3; V: TRBV4-3; DNA: TGCGCCAGCAGCCAAGATGTCTCTAGCACAGATACGCAGTATTTT; CDR3: CASSQDVSSTDTQYF
size: .; D: .; J: TRBJ1-6; V: TRBV2; DNA: TGTGCCAGCAGTGTGGCCAGGGGTTTATATAATTCACCCCTCCACTTT; CDR3: CASSVARGLYNSPLHF
size: .; D: .; J: TRBJ2-5; V: TRBV11-2; DNA: TGTGCCAGCAGCTTAGTTACGGAGACCCAGTACTTC; CDR3: CASSLVTETQYF
size: .; D: .; J: TRBJ1-4; V: TRBV6-1; DNA: TGTGCCAGCAGGGTAGGGGCCAGGGAAAAACTGTTTTTT; CDR3: CASRVGAREKLFF
size: few; D: .; J: TRBJ2-1; V: TRBV18; DNA: TGTGCCAGCTCACCTTCATCTGTCAATGAGCAGTTCTTC; CDR3: CASSPSSVNEQFF
size: .; D: TRBD2; J: TRBJ2-7; V: TRBV12-3/TRBV12-4; DNA: TGTGCCAGCAGTTTGACTAGCTGGTCCCAGTACTTC; CDR3: CASSLTSWSQYF
size: few; D: .; J: TRBJ2-3; V: TRBV3-1; DNA: TGTGCCAGCAGCTACCTAATGGATACGCAGTATTTT; CDR3: CASSYLMDTQYF